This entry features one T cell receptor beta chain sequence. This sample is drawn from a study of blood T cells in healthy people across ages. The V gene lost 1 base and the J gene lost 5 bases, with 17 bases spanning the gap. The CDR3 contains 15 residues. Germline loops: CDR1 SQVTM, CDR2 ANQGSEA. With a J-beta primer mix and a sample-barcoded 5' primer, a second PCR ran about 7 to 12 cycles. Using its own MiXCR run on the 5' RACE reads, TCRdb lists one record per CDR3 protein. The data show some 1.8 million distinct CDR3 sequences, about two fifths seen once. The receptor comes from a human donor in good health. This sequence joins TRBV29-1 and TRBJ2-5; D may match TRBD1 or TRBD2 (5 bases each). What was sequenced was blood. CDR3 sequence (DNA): TGCAGCGTTGAAGGCCTGGGGGAAATTGCGGAGACCCAGTACTTC. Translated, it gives CSVEGLGEIAETQYF.